A single T cell receptor (beta chain) is shown here with its context. Its antigen is unidentified. The ends lost 5 bases at V and 4 bases at J; junction bases unmatched: 15. Germline CDR1 is SEHNR and CDR2 is FQNEAQ (reference sequence). The CDR3 extends over 17 amino acids. The data are from a study of shared clonotypes between healthy human individuals. Study details: Each donor's CD4 naive and CD4 memory cells filled three plates apiece, CD8 naive two, and CD8 memory one.

It was CD45RO-negative cells, positively selected for CCR7, that made up naive CD8 cells, with terminally differentiated effector memory CD45RA+ cells excluded. All donors were Caucasian adults living in Nashville, Tennessee. Measured with immunoSEQ multiplex PCR; TCRdb has only the in-frame clones, and not every one. The data show around 1.9 million clones, under 95% seen once. General study results and limits: Only a few donors were included, so the genetic and exposure-history diversity represented was limited. Generation of non-shared clonotypes was less probable than generation of clonotypes shared by all four donors.

The TCR originated in a young man in good health. Some clones in this sample may be carry-over from other donors' samples. This chain connects TRBV7-9 to TRBJ2-7; TRBD2 aligns across 9 bases. Sequencing was carried out using naive CD8+ T cells from PBMCs. The CDR3 DNA reads TGTGCCAGCAGCCCCCGATTAAGGGGACTAGCATCTTACGAGCAGTACTTC. It specifies CASSPRLRGLASYEQYF.